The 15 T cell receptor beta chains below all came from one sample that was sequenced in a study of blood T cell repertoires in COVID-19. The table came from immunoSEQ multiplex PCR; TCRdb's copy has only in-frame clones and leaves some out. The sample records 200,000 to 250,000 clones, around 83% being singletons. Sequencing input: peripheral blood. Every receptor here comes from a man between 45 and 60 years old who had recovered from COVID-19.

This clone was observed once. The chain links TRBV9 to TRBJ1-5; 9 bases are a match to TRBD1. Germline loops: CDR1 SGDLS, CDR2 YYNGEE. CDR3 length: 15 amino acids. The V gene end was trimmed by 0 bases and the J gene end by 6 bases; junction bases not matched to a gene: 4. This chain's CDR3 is CASSVGGDRVQPQHF. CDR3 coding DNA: TGTGCCAGCAGCGTAGGTGGGGACAGGGTTCAGCCCCAGCATTTT.

The CDR3 reads CASSSGTSGYEQYF. The CDR3 DNA reads TGTGCCAGCAGTTCCGGGACTAGCGGCTACGAGCAGTACTTC. The rearrangement uses TRBV27 and TRBJ2-7; TRBD2 aligns across 11 bases. After removal of 4 bases from V and 3 bases from J, the junction contained 2 bases not matched to a gene. Germline loops: CDR1 MNHEY, CDR2 SMNVEV (reference sequence). The CDR3 is 14 amino acids.

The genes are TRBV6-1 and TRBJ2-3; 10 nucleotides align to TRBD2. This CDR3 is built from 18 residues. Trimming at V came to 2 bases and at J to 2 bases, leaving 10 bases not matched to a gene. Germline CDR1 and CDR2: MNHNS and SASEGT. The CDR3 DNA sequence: TGTGCCAGCAGTGAATCCTCCTTACTAGCGGGAATCACAGATACGCAGTATTTT. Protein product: CASSESSLLAGITDTQYF.

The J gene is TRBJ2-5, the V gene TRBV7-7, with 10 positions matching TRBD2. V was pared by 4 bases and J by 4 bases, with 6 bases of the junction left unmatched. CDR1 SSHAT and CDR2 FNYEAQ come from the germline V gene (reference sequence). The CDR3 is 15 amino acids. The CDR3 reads CASSSGSGRTETQYF. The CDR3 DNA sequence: TGTGCCAGCAGCTCCGGTAGCGGGAGGACAGAGACCCAGTACTTC.

CDR3 loop: CASSPGGFGTDTQYF. The DNA of the CDR3 is TGCGCCAGCAGCCCCGGTGGGTTCGGGACAGATACGCAGTATTTT. J is TRBJ2-3 and V is TRBV5-1; D unresolved. V lost 4 bases and J 3 bases, leaving 15 bases between the germline ends. CDR1 and CDR2 (germline): SGHRS, YFSETQ. The length of the CDR3 is 15 residues.

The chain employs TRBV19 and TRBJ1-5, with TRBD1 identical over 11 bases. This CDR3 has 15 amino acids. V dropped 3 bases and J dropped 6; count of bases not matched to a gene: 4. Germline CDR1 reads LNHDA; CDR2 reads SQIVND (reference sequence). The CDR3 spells CASSIPGTGGQPQHF. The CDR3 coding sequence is TGTGCCAGTAGTATTCCCGGGACAGGGGGTCAGCCCCAGCATTTT.

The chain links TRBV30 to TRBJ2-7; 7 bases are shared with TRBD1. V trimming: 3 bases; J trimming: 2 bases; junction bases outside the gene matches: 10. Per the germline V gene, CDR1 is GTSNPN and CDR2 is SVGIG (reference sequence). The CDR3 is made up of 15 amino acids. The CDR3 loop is CAWSLTTGPPYEQYF. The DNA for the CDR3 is TGTGCCTGGAGCTTAACGACAGGGCCCCCCTACGAGCAGTACTTC.

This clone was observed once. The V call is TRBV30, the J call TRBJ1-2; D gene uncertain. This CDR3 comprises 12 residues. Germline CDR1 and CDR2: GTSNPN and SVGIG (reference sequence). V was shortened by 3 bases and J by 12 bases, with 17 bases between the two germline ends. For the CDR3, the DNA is TGTGCCTGGAGCCCCGGTCGTGCCCTTAACACCTTC. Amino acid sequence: CAWSPGRALNTF.

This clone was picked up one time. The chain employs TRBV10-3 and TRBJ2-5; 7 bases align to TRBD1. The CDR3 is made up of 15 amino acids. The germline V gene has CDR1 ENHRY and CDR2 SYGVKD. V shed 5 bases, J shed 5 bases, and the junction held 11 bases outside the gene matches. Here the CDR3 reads CAISTPTGTAETQYF. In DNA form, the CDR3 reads TGTGCCATCAGTACGCCGACAGGGACGGCGGAGACCCAGTACTTC.

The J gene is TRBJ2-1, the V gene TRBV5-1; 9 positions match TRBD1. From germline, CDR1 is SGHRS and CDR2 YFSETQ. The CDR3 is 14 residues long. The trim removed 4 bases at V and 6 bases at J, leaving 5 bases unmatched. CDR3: CASSTWDRANEQFF. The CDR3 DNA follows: TGCGCCAGCAGCACCTGGGACAGGGCCAATGAGCAGTTCTTC. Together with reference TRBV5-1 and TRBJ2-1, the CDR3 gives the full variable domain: KAGVTQTPRYLIKTRGQQVTLSCSPISGHRSVSWYQQTPGQGLQFLFEYFSETQRNKGNFPGRFSGRQFSNSRSEMNVSTLELGDSALYLCASSTWDRANEQFFGPGTRLTVL.

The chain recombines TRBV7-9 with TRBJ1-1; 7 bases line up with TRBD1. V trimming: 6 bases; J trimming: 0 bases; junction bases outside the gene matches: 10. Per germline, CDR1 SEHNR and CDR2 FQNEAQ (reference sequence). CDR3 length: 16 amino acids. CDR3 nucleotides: TGTGCCAGCAGACCCCGCTGGGACAGCTTGAACACTGAAGCTTTCTTT. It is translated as CASRPRWDSLNTEAFF.

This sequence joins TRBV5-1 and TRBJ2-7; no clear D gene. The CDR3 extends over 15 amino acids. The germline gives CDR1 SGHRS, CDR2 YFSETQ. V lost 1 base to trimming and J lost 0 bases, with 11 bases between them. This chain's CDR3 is CASSLFSSPSYEQYF. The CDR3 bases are TGCGCCAGCAGCTTGTTCTCCAGTCCCTCCTACGAGCAGTACTTC.

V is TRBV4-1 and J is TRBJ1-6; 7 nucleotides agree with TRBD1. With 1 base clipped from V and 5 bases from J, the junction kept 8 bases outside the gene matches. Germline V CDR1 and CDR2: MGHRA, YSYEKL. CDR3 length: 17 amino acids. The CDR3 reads CASSQALPGQNNSPLHF. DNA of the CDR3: TGCGCCAGCAGCCAAGCACTCCCGGGACAGAATAATTCACCCCTCCACTTT.

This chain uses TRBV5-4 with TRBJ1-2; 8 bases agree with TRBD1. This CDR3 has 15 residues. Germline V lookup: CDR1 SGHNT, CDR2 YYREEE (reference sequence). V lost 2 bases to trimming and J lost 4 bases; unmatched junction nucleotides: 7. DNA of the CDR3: TGTGCCAGCAGCTTAACTACAGGGGGTGGCTATGGCTACACCTTC. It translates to CASSLTTGGGYGYTF.

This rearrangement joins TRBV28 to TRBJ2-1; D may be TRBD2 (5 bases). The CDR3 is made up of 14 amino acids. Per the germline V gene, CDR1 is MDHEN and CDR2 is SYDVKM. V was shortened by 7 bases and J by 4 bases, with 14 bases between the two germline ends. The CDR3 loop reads CASIVSRGYNEQFF. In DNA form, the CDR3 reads TGTGCCAGCATCGTCAGTCGGGGTTACAATGAGCAGTTCTTC.